These T cell receptor beta chains were read from a single sample in a study of T cell repertoires in cytomegalovirus infection. MiXCR, run by TCRdb on the reads, gives a single entry per CDR3 protein. The repertoire includes under 95,000 distinct CDR3 sequences, 45% to 55% of them detected once, and 85% to 95% sits in the top ten. These TCRs' antigens remain unknown. The sample was CD8+ T cells from cultured PBMCs, taken from culture after CMV antigen stimulation. The source is a human donor in good health (CMV status not recorded). Some clones in this sample may be carry-over from other donors' samples. The CDR3 runs from the conserved cysteine through the conserved F or W. D genes are given only for firm matches. Expanded clones get a size class; other rows say once, few or many, or leave the size out.

clone size | J gene | D gene | V gene | CDR3 DNA | CDR3 protein
. | TRBJ2-3 | TRBD2 | TRBV7-2 | TGTGCCAGCAGCTTAGCCCTAGCGGGAGTTAGGGATACGCAGTATTTT | CASSLALAGVRDTQYF
. | TRBJ2-2 | . | TRBV7-9 | TGTGCCAGCAGCTTAGCCCAGAACACCGGGGAGCTGTTTTTT | CASSLAQNTGELFF
. | TRBJ2-7 | . | TRBV19 | TGTGCCAGTAGTTTGGGTCTGACAAGGGGCGAGCAGTACTTC | CASSLGLTRGEQYF
few | TRBJ2-6 | TRBD1 | TRBV24-1 | TGTGCCACCAGTGATGAACGGGACAGGGGGCGTGGGGCCAACGTCCTGACTTTC | CATSDERDRGRGANVLTF
. | TRBJ2-7 | TRBD2 | TRBV11-1 | TGTGCCAGCAGCTCATTGGGACTAGCGGGAGTGGAGTTCGAGCAGTACTTC | CASSSLGLAGVEFEQYF
. | TRBJ1-4 | . | TRBV12-3/TRBV12-4 | TGTGCCAGCAGTCTCACATGGACACGAGAAAAACTGTTTTTT | CASSLTWTREKLFF
. | TRBJ2-1 | TRBD1 | TRBV20-1 | TGCAGTGCTAGTCGAGTAGGGACAGGGGTTAATGAGCAGTTCTTC | CSASRVGTGVNEQFF
. | TRBJ2-1 | TRBD2 | TRBV29-1 | TGCAGCGTTGGGGGAGGGCTCCACAATGAGCAGTTCTTC | CSVGGGLHNEQFF
few | TRBJ1-5 | . | TRBV5-6 | TGTGCCAGCAGCTTGGCCAATAATGGCTTTCAGCCCCAGCATTTT | CASSLANNGFQPQHF
. | TRBJ2-3 | . | TRBV12-3/TRBV12-4 | TGTGCCAGCAGTTTAGCGCTTCTTACGCAGTATTTT | CASSLALLTQYF
. | TRBJ2-5 | . | TRBV7-9 | TGTGCCAGCAGCTTAGTGACAGGCCTAGAGACCCAGTACTTC | CASSLVTGLETQYF
. | TRBJ1-1 | . | TRBV20-1 | TGCAGTGCTAGAGGTGGACGGGGCGTCACGACCACTGAAGCTTTCTTT | CSARGGRGVTTTEAFF
few | TRBJ1-5 | . | TRBV7-8 | TGTGCCAGCAGCTTGATCGGGAGCAATCAGCCCCAGCATTTT | CASSLIGSNQPQHF